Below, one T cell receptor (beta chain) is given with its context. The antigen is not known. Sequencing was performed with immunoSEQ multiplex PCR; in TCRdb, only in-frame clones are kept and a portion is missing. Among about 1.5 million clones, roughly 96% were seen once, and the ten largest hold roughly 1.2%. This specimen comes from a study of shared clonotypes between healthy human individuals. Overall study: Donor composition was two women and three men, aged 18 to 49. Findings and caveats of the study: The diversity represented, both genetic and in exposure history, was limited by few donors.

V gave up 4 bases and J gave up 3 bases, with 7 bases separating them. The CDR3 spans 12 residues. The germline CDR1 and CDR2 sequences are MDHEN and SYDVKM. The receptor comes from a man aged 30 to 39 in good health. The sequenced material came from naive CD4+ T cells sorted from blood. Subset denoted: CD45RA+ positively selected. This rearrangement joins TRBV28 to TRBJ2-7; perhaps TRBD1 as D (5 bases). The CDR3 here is CASSSDIYEQYF. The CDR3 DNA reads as TGTGCCAGCAGTTCGGACATCTACGAGCAGTACTTC. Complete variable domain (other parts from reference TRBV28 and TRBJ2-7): DVKVTQSSRYLVKRTGEKVFLECVQDMDHENMFWYRQDPGLGLRLIYFSYDVKMKEKGDIPEGYSVSREKKERFSLILESASTNQTSMYLCASSSDIYEQYFGPGTRLTVT.